The 2 T cell receptor beta chains given below trace back to one sample, sequenced in a study of cytomegalovirus exposure and HLA in healthy donors listed by TCRdb under 2017. Library creation used the immunoSEQ multiplex PCR assay. A mixture of 60 forward primers for TCR Vbeta segments and 13 reverse primers for TCR Jbeta segments was used in the multiplex PCR. Held by TCRdb, this immuneACCESS table contains in-frame sequences only and omits some clones. Under half of the omission traces to an unresolved V gene where checked; the cause of the rest is unknown. The sample has around 150,000 clones on record, roughly 84% of them singletons. Roughly 2.1% of the sample is taken by the ten largest. The specimen sequenced was PBMCs. The source of these receptors is a man aged 18 to 30 in good health and CMV-seropositive.

The chain couples TRBV4-3 to TRBJ2-3, with 8 bases fitting TRBD1. In germline, CDR1 is LGHNA, CDR2 YSLEER. The CDR3 sequence is 16 residues long. The V and J ends lost 4 bases and 2 bases, in that order; junction bases with no gene match: 8. CDR3 in DNA: TGCGCCAGCAGCCCCAATCGACAGGGGCCCACAGATACGCAGTATTTT. Its translation is CASSPNRQGPTDTQYF.

This rearrangement joins TRBV6-5 to TRBJ1-2; 7 bases are shared with TRBD1. Germline V gives CDR1 MNHEY, CDR2 SVGAGI. The CDR3 sequence is 11 residues long. V was pared by 6 bases and J by 8 bases, with 3 bases of the junction left unmatched. The CDR3 coding sequence is TGTGCCAGCAGCACAGGGGAAGGCTACACCTTC. This codes for CASSTGEGYTF.